A selection of T cell receptor beta chains follows, all from one sample in a study of cytomegalovirus exposure and HLA in healthy donors. Sequencing was performed with immunoSEQ multiplex PCR; in TCRdb, only in-frame clones are kept and a portion is missing. The repertoire holds 150,000 to 250,000 clones, with 82% as singletons. The specimen sequenced was PBMCs. These TCRs come from a boy between 2 and 10 years old in good health and CMV-seronegative. CDR3s include the opening cysteine and the closing phenylalanine or tryptophan. The D gene is left open where the match is weak. Rows may omit the clone size; those that give it use once, few, many or a size class.

J gene: TRBJ1-1
V gene: TRBV4-3
clone size: few
D gene: NA
CDR3 protein: CASSQEVWRTANTEAFF
CDR3 DNA: TGCGCCAGCAGCCAAGAGGTCTGGAGGACAGCGAACACTGAAGCTTTCTTT

J gene: TRBJ1-2
V gene: TRBV7-9
clone size: NA
D gene: TRBD1
CDR3 protein: CASSLEAPLQGAYGYTF
CDR3 DNA: TGTGCCAGCAGCCTTGAGGCGCCTCTACAGGGGGCCTATGGCTACACCTTC

J gene: TRBJ2-7
V gene: TRBV5-3
clone size: NA
D gene: TRBD2
CDR3 protein: CARSLVGSGGASYEQYF
CDR3 DNA: TGTGCCAGAAGCTTGGTAGGGAGCGGGGGGGCCTCCTACGAGCAGTACTTC

J gene: TRBJ2-1
V gene: TRBV5-1
clone size: NA
D gene: NA
CDR3 protein: CASSLGGGASYNEQFF
CDR3 DNA: TGCGCCAGCAGCTTGGGTGGGGGGGCCAGTTACAATGAGCAGTTCTTC

J gene: TRBJ2-7
V gene: TRBV18
clone size: NA
D gene: NA
CDR3 protein: CASSPPNSQGMYEQYF
CDR3 DNA: TGTGCCAGCTCACCACCGAACAGCCAGGGGATGTACGAGCAGTACTTC

J gene: TRBJ1-6
V gene: TRBV7-2
clone size: NA
D gene: NA
CDR3 protein: CASSFGQNSPLHF
CDR3 DNA: TGTGCCAGCAGCTTTGGACAGAATTCACCCCTCCACTTT

J gene: TRBJ1-1
V gene: TRBV6-1
clone size: NA
D gene: NA
CDR3 protein: CASALQGTDTEAFF
CDR3 DNA: TGTGCCAGCGCCCTCCAGGGGACGGACACTGAAGCTTTCTTT

J gene: TRBJ1-1
V gene: TRBV5-1
clone size: NA
D gene: NA
CDR3 protein: CASSLAGGLNTEAFF
CDR3 DNA: TGCGCCAGCAGCTTGGCGGGGGGACTGAACACTGAAGCTTTCTTT

J gene: TRBJ1-4
V gene: TRBV5-8
clone size: few
D gene: NA
CDR3 protein: CASSLFRTWEKLFF
CDR3 DNA: TGTGCCAGCAGCTTGTTTAGGACTTGGGAAAAACTGTTTTTT

J gene: TRBJ2-3
V gene: TRBV7-8
clone size: NA
D gene: TRBD2
CDR3 protein: CASSSRGAGYTDTQYF
CDR3 DNA: TGTGCCAGCAGCTCCCGTGGAGCGGGGTACACAGATACGCAGTATTTT

J gene: TRBJ2-3
V gene: TRBV14
clone size: once
D gene: NA
CDR3 protein: CASSQESYTQYF
CDR3 DNA: TGTGCCAGCAGCCAAGAGTCCTATACGCAGTATTTT

J gene: TRBJ1-2
V gene: TRBV6-5
clone size: NA
D gene: TRBD1
CDR3 protein: CASQDREERNYGYTF
CDR3 DNA: TGTGCCAGTCAGGACAGGGAGGAAAGGAACTATGGCTACACCTTC

J gene: TRBJ1-2
V gene: TRBV5-5
clone size: NA
D gene: NA
CDR3 protein: CASSLVVQAAVGGYTF
CDR3 DNA: TGTGCCAGCAGCTTGGTAGTACAGGCGGCGGTAGGTGGCTACACCTTC

J gene: TRBJ1-1
V gene: TRBV5-4
clone size: few
D gene: NA
CDR3 protein: CASSPPSSGEAFF
CDR3 DNA: TGTGCCAGCAGCCCTCCCTCGAGCGGTGAAGCTTTCTTT

J gene: TRBJ2-5
V gene: TRBV18
clone size: NA
D gene: NA
CDR3 protein: CASSGRQATQETQYF
CDR3 DNA: TGTGCCAGCTCAGGGCGACAGGCCACCCAAGAGACCCAGTACTTC

J gene: TRBJ2-7
V gene: TRBV2
clone size: NA
D gene: TRBD1
CDR3 protein: CASRPDRVVQYF
CDR3 DNA: TGTGCCAGCAGACCTGACAGGGTTGTGCAGTACTTC

J gene: TRBJ1-1
V gene: TRBV9
clone size: once
D gene: NA
CDR3 protein: CASSGMDSLNTEAFF
CDR3 DNA: TGTGCCAGCAGCGGGATGGACAGTCTCAACACTGAAGCTTTCTTT

J gene: TRBJ2-3
V gene: TRBV19
clone size: once
D gene: NA
CDR3 protein: CASSIAGVPSTDTQYF
CDR3 DNA: TGTGCCAGTAGTATAGCCGGGGTGCCTAGCACAGATACGCAGTATTTT

J gene: TRBJ2-7
V gene: TRBV7-2
clone size: NA
D gene: TRBD1
CDR3 protein: CASSIDRGALYEQYF
CDR3 DNA: TGTGCCAGCAGCATCGACAGGGGGGCTTTGTACGAGCAGTACTTC

J gene: TRBJ2-5
V gene: TRBV7-9
clone size: NA
D gene: NA
CDR3 protein: CASSPIGGQETQYF
CDR3 DNA: TGTGCCAGCAGCCCCATAGGGGGCCAAGAGACCCAGTACTTC

J gene: TRBJ1-2
V gene: TRBV9
clone size: NA
D gene: TRBD1
CDR3 protein: CASSLSPTGYGYTF
CDR3 DNA: TGTGCCAGCAGCCTAAGTCCGACAGGGTATGGCTACACCTTC

J gene: TRBJ2-5
V gene: TRBV27
clone size: NA
D gene: TRBD1
CDR3 protein: CASSVRTGQETQYF
CDR3 DNA: TGTGCCAGCAGTGTAAGGACAGGACAAGAGACCCAGTACTTC

J gene: TRBJ2-7
V gene: TRBV30
clone size: NA
D gene: NA
CDR3 protein: CAWTPTSRYEQYF
CDR3 DNA: TGTGCCTGGACACCCACTAGCCGCTACGAGCAGTACTTC

J gene: TRBJ2-5
V gene: TRBV5-4
clone size: NA
D gene: NA
CDR3 protein: CASSAASGETQYF
CDR3 DNA: TGTGCCAGCAGCGCTGCAAGCGGAGAGACCCAGTACTTC

J gene: TRBJ1-2
V gene: TRBV23-1
clone size: NA
D gene: NA
CDR3 protein: CASILRAGNYGYTF
CDR3 DNA: TGCGCCAGCATCCTCCGAGCAGGGAACTATGGCTACACCTTC

J gene: TRBJ2-7
V gene: TRBV2
clone size: NA
D gene: TRBD2
CDR3 protein: CASKIAGAWEQYF
CDR3 DNA: TGTGCCAGCAAAATAGCGGGGGCGTGGGAGCAGTACTTC

J gene: TRBJ2-7
V gene: TRBV23-1
clone size: NA
D gene: TRBD2
CDR3 protein: CASSQGRREPGEQYF
CDR3 DNA: TGCGCCAGCAGTCAGGGGCGGCGGGAGCCTGGGGAGCAGTACTTC

J gene: TRBJ1-2
V gene: TRBV2
clone size: once
D gene: NA
CDR3 protein: CASSEASRGFGGYTF
CDR3 DNA: TGTGCCAGCAGTGAAGCGAGCCGGGGATTTGGTGGCTACACCTTC

J gene: TRBJ2-5
V gene: TRBV27
clone size: NA
D gene: NA
CDR3 protein: CASSRGTQETQYF
CDR3 DNA: TGTGCCAGCAGTAGGGGGACGCAAGAGACCCAGTACTTC

J gene: TRBJ2-1
V gene: TRBV19
clone size: NA
D gene: TRBD1
CDR3 protein: CASSGTGGNEQFF
CDR3 DNA: TGTGCCAGTAGTGGGACAGGAGGCAATGAGCAGTTCTTC

J gene: TRBJ2-2
V gene: TRBV10-3
clone size: NA
D gene: NA
CDR3 protein: CAISSQANTGELFF
CDR3 DNA: TGTGCCATCAGTTCCCAGGCGAACACCGGGGAGCTGTTTTTT

J gene: TRBJ2-3
V gene: TRBV4-3
clone size: NA
D gene: TRBD2
CDR3 protein: CASSQDREASGYTDTQYF
CDR3 DNA: TGCGCCAGCAGCCAAGATAGAGAGGCTAGCGGATACACAGATACGCAGTATTTT

J gene: TRBJ1-2
V gene: TRBV19
clone size: once
D gene: NA
CDR3 protein: CASSITGNYGYTF
CDR3 DNA: TGTGCCAGTAGTATCACGGGTAACTATGGCTACACCTTC

J gene: TRBJ2-7
V gene: TRBV6-6
clone size: NA
D gene: NA
CDR3 protein: CASSRVDGGTYEQYF
CDR3 DNA: TGTGCCAGCAGTCGGGTGGACGGAGGAACCTACGAGCAGTACTTC

J gene: TRBJ1-2
V gene: TRBV29-1
clone size: NA
D gene: NA
CDR3 protein: CSVEAGGYTF
CDR3 DNA: TGCAGCGTTGAAGCGGGTGGCTACACCTTC

J gene: TRBJ2-1
V gene: TRBV6-1
clone size: NA
D gene: TRBD2
CDR3 protein: CASSLLAGGYNEQFF
CDR3 DNA: TGTGCCAGCAGTTTACTAGCGGGGGGGTACAATGAGCAGTTCTTC

J gene: TRBJ1-1
V gene: TRBV6-1
clone size: once
D gene: NA
CDR3 protein: CASSSNLNTEAFF
CDR3 DNA: TGTGCCAGCAGCTCCAATCTAAACACTGAAGCTTTCTTT

J gene: TRBJ2-7
V gene: TRBV18
clone size: NA
D gene: TRBD1
CDR3 protein: CASSPRTGVYEQYF
CDR3 DNA: TGTGCCAGCTCACCCCGGACAGGGGTCTACGAGCAGTACTTC

J gene: TRBJ2-5
V gene: TRBV7-2
clone size: NA
D gene: TRBD1
CDR3 protein: CASSRTGTETQYF
CDR3 DNA: TGTGCCAGCAGCCGGACAGGGACGGAGACCCAGTACTTC

J gene: TRBJ1-2
V gene: TRBV7-9
clone size: NA
D gene: NA
CDR3 protein: CASSLDRTIYGYTF
CDR3 DNA: TGTGCCAGCAGCTTGGACAGAACCATCTATGGCTACACCTTC

J gene: TRBJ2-3
V gene: TRBV13
clone size: NA
D gene: NA
CDR3 protein: CASSGGTDTQYF
CDR3 DNA: TGTGCCAGCAGCGGGGGGACAGATACGCAGTATTTT

J gene: TRBJ2-1
V gene: TRBV7-3
clone size: NA
D gene: NA
CDR3 protein: CASSLGGGANNEQFF
CDR3 DNA: TGTGCCAGCAGCTTGGGAGGGGGGGCGAACAATGAGCAGTTCTTC

J gene: TRBJ2-5
V gene: TRBV5-4
clone size: NA
D gene: TRBD2
CDR3 protein: CASSFFLAGQETQYF
CDR3 DNA: TGTGCCAGCAGCTTTTTTTTAGCGGGGCAAGAGACCCAGTACTTC

J gene: TRBJ2-1
V gene: TRBV5-4
clone size: NA
D gene: TRBD2
CDR3 protein: CASSPTAGSYGGNEQLF
CDR3 DNA: TGTGCCAGCAGCCCTACGGCGGGAAGTTACGGGGGGAATGAGCAGCTCTTC

J gene: TRBJ1-2
V gene: TRBV18
clone size: NA
D gene: NA
CDR3 protein: CASSPIEHGVSNYGYTF
CDR3 DNA: TGTGCCAGCTCACCGATCGAGCACGGGGTCTCTAACTATGGCTACACCTTC

J gene: TRBJ2-3
V gene: TRBV7-2
clone size: few
D gene: NA
CDR3 protein: CASSFGLLADTQYF
CDR3 DNA: TGTGCCAGCAGCTTCGGACTTTTGGCAGATACGCAGTATTTT

J gene: TRBJ2-2
V gene: TRBV5-4
clone size: NA
D gene: NA
CDR3 protein: CASSPGSDITGELFF
CDR3 DNA: TGTGCCAGCAGCCCCGGGTCAGATATAACCGGGGAGCTGTTTTTT

J gene: TRBJ1-2
V gene: TRBV25-1
clone size: NA
D gene: NA
CDR3 protein: CASTSRSGYGYTF
CDR3 DNA: TGTGCCAGCACCAGTAGGAGCGGCTATGGCTACACCTTC

J gene: TRBJ2-7
V gene: TRBV29-1
clone size: NA
D gene: NA
CDR3 protein: CSVGEAESSYEQYF
CDR3 DNA: TGCAGCGTTGGGGAGGCGGAGAGCTCCTACGAGCAGTACTTC

J gene: TRBJ1-5
V gene: TRBV5-3
clone size: NA
D gene: NA
CDR3 protein: CARASPKQGTRAFKVKSQPQHF
CDR3 DNA: TGTGCCAGAGCTTCCCCTAAACAGGGAACAAGGGCCTTCAAAGTTAAAAGCCAGCCCCAGCATTTT

J gene: TRBJ2-7
V gene: TRBV6-5
clone size: NA
D gene: TRBD2
CDR3 protein: CASSPRGGSYEQYF
CDR3 DNA: TGTGCCAGCAGTCCGCGGGGGGGTAGCTACGAGCAGTACTTC

J gene: TRBJ1-2
V gene: TRBV11-3
clone size: NA
D gene: NA
CDR3 protein: CASSPTDSNYGYTF
CDR3 DNA: TGTGCCAGCAGCCCGACAGACTCTAACTATGGCTACACCTTC

J gene: TRBJ1-4
V gene: TRBV21-1
clone size: NA
D gene: NA
CDR3 protein: CASSPTEDRGHRANEKLFF
CDR3 DNA: TGTGCCAGCAGCCCTACGGAGGACAGGGGGCATCGGGCTAATGAAAAACTGTTTTTT

J gene: TRBJ2-1
V gene: TRBV7-7
clone size: few
D gene: NA
CDR3 protein: CASSLRFKDAGNEQFF
CDR3 DNA: TGTGCTAGCAGCTTACGGTTCAAAGATGCGGGAAATGAGCAGTTCTTC

J gene: TRBJ1-1
V gene: TRBV4-1
clone size: NA
D gene: NA
CDR3 protein: CASSRQPNTEAFF
CDR3 DNA: TGCGCCAGCAGCCGACAGCCGAACACTGAAGCTTTCTTT

J gene: TRBJ1-2
V gene: TRBV6-6
clone size: NA
D gene: TRBD1
CDR3 protein: CASSFLQGNYGYTF
CDR3 DNA: TGTGCCAGCAGTTTTTTACAGGGGAACTATGGCTACACCTTC

J gene: TRBJ1-1
V gene: TRBV30
clone size: NA
D gene: NA
CDR3 protein: CAWSLNLNTEAFF
CDR3 DNA: TGTGCCTGGAGTCTAAACCTGAACACTGAAGCTTTCTTT

J gene: TRBJ2-7
V gene: TRBV7-9
clone size: NA
D gene: TRBD1
CDR3 protein: CASSPRQGRNEQYF
CDR3 DNA: TGTGCCAGCAGCCCCAGACAGGGGAGGAACGAGCAGTACTTC

J gene: TRBJ1-1
V gene: TRBV6-1
clone size: NA
D gene: NA
CDR3 protein: CASNDIKGLLRGFF
CDR3 DNA: TGTGCCAGCAACGACATTAAGGGACTTCTGAGGGGTTTCTTT